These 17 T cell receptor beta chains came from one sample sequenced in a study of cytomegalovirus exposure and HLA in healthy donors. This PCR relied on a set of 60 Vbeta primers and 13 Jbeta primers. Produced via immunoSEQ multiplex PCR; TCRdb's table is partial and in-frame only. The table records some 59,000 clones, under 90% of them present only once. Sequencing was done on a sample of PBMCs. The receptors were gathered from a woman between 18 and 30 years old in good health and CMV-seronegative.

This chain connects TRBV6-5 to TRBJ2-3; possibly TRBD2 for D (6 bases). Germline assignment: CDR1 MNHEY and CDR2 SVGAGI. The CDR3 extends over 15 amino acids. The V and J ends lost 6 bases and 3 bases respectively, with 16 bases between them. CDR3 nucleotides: TGTGCCAGCAGCAATACGGGGGTATCGACAGATACGCAGTATTTT. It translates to CASSNTGVSTDTQYF.

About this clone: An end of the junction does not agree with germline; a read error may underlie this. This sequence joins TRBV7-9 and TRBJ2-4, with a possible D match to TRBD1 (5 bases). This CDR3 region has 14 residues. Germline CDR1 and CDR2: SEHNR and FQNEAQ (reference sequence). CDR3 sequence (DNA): TGTGCCAGCAGCGCCGACAGAGCCAAAAACAGTCAGTACTTC. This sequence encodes CASSADRAKNSQYF.

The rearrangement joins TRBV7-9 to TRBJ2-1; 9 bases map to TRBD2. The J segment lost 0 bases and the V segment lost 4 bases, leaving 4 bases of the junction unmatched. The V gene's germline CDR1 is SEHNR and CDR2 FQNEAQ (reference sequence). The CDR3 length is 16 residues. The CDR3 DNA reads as TGTGCCAGCAGCTCGACTAGCGGTAACTCCTACAATGAGCAGTTCTTC. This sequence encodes CASSSTSGNSYNEQFF.

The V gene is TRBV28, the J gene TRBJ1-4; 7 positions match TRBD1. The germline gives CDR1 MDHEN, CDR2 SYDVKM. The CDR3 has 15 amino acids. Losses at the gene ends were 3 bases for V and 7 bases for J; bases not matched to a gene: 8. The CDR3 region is CASSFLLGTAEKLFF. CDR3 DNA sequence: TGTGCCAGCAGTTTCCTCCTCGGGACAGCTGAAAAACTGTTTTTT.

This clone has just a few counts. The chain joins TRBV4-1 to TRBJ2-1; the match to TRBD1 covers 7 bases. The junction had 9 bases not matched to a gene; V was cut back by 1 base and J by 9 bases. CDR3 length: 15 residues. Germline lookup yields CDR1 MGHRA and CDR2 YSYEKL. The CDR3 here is CASSQGPRQGGEQFF. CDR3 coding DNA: TGCGCCAGCAGCCAAGGGCCCCGACAGGGTGGTGAGCAGTTCTTC.

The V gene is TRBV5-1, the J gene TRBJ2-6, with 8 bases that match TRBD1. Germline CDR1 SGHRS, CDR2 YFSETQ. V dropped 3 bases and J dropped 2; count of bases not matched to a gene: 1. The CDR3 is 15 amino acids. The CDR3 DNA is TGCGCCAGCAGCTCAGGGGGCACTGGGGCCAACGTCCTGACTTTC. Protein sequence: CASSSGGTGANVLTF. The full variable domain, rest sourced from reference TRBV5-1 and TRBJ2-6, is KAGVTQTPRYLIKTRGQQVTLSCSPISGHRSVSWYQQTPGQGLQFLFEYFSETQRNKGNFPGRFSGRQFSNSRSEMNVSTLELGDSALYLCASSSGGTGANVLTFGAGSRLTVL.

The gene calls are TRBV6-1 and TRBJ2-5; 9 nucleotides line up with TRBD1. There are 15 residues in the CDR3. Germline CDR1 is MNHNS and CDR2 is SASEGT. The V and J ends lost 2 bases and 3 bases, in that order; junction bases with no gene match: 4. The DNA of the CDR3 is TGTGCCAGCAGTGAACGGGACAGGGTTAAAGAGACCCAGTACTTC. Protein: CASSERDRVKETQYF.

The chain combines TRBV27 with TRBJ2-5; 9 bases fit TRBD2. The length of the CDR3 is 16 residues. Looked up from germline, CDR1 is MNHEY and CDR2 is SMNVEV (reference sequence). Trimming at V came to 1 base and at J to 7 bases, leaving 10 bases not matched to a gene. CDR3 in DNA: TGTGCCAGCAGTTTATGGGCTAGCGGGATCGGGGGGACCCAGTACTTC. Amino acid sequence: CASSLWASGIGGTQYF.

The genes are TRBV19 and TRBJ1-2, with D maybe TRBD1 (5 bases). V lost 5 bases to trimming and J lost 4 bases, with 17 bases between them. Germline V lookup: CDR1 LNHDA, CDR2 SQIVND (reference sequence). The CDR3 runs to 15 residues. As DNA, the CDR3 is TGTGCCAGTAGTCGGGGGGGTGCCCGGGCCTATGGCTACACCTTC. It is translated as CASSRGGARAYGYTF. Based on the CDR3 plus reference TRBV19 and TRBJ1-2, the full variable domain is DGGITQSPKYLFRKEGQNVTLSCEQNLNHDAMYWYRQDPGQGLRLIYYSQIVNDFQKGDIAEGYSVSREKKESFPLTVTSAQKNPTAFYLCASSRGGARAYGYTFGSGTRLTVV.

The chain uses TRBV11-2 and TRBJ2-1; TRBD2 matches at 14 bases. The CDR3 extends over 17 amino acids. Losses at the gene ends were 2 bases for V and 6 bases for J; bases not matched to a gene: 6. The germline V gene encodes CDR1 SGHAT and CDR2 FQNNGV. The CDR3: CASSLHPGLAGVNEQFF. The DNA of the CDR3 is TGTGCCAGCAGCTTACACCCGGGACTAGCGGGGGTCAATGAGCAGTTCTTC.

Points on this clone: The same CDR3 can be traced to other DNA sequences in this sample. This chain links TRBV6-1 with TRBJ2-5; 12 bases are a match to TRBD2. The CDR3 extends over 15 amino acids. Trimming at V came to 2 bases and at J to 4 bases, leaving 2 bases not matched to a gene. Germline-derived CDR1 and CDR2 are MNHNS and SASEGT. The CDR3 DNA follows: TGTGCCAGCAGTGAACTAGCGGGAGGGCCAGAGACCCAGTACTTC. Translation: CASSELAGGPETQYF.

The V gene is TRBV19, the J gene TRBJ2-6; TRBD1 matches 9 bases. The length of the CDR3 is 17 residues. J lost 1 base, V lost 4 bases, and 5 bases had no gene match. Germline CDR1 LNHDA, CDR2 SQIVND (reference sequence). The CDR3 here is CASSRGTGLSGANVLTF. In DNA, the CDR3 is TGTGCCAGTAGTAGGGGGACAGGGTTGTCTGGGGCCAACGTCCTGACTTTC.

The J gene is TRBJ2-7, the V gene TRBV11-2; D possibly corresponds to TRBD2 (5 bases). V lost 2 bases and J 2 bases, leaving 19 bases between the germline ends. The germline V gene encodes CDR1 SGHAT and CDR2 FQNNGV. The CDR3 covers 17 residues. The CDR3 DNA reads TGTGCCAGCAGCTTACACGGGGAACGACCGGAAACCTACGAGCAGTACTTC. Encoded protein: CASSLHGERPETYEQYF.

The CDR3 sequence is CASSTQTSRLAGYEQYF. DNA for the CDR3: TGTGCCAGTAGTACCCAGACGTCTAGACTAGCAGGGTACGAGCAGTACTTC. The chain couples TRBV19 to TRBJ2-7, with 7 bases that match TRBD2. CDR3 size: 17 residues. Per germline, CDR1 LNHDA and CDR2 SQIVND (reference sequence). Trimming cost V 4 bases and J 4 bases; bases outside gene matches: 16.

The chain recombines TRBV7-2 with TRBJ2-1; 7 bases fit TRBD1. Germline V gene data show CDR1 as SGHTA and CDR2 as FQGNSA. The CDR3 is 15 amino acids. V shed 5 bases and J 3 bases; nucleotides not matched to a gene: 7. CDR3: CASSPRQGYYNEQFF. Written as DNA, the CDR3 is TGTGCCAGCAGCCCACGACAGGGATACTACAATGAGCAGTTCTTC.

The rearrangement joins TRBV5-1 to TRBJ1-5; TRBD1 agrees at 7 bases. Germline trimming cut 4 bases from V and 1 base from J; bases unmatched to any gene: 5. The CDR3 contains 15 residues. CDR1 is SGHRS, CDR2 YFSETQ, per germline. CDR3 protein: CASSKTGISNQPQHF. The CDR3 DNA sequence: TGCGCCAGCAGCAAGACAGGGATCAGCAATCAGCCCCAGCATTTT.

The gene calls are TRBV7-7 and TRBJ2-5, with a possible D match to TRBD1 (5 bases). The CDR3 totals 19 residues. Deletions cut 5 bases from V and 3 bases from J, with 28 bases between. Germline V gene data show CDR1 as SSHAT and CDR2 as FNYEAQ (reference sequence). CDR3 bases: TGTGCCAGCAGCCCCCACCCAGTAGGCAGGGCTTCTCATAAAGAGACCCAGTACTTC. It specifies CASSPHPVGRASHKETQYF.